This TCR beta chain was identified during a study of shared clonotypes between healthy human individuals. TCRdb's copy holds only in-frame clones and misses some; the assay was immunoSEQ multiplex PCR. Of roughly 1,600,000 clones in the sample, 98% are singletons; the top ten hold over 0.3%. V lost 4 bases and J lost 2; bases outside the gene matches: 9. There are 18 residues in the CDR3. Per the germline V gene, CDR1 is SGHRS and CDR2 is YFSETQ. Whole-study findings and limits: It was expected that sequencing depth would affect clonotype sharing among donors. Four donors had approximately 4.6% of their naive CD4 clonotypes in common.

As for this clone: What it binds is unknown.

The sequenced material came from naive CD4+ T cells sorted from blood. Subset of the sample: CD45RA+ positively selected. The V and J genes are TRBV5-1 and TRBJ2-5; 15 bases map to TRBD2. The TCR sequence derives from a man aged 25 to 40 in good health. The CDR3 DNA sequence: TGCGCCAGCAGCCCGGGACTAGCGGGAGGTAAGGATCAAGAGACCCAGTACTTC. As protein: CASSPGLAGGKDQETQYF.